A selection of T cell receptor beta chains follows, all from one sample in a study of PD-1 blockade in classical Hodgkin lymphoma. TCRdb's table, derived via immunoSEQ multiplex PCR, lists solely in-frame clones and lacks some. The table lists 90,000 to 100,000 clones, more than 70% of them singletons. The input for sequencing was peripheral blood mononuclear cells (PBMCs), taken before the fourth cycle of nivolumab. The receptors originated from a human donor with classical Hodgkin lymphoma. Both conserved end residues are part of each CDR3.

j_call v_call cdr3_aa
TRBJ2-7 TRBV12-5 CASGLGWGKSYEQYF
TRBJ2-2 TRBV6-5 CASSYSGSVTGELFF
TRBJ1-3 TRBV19 CASRHRALNTIYF
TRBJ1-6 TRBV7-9 CASSPSGNNSPLHF
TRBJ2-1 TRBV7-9 CASSLVLASEQFF
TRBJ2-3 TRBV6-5 CASSYSAAQDTQYF
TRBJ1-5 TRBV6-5 CASSYLQHQPQHF
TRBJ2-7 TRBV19 CASSMSSGRDEQYF
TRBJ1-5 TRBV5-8 CASSWGPGGNQPQHF
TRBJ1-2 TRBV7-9 CASSYSNYGYTF
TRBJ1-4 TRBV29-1 CSVDEQGGATNEKLFF
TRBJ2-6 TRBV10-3 CAIRGLAGLNPGANVLTF
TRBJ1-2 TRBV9 CASSTGTAYGYTF
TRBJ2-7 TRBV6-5 CASSRGTEFSYEQYF
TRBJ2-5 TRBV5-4 CASSRPDRGLRETQYF
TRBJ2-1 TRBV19 CASMIGSSYNEQFF
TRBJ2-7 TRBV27 CASKRGYEQYF
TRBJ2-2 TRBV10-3 CAISGGTSGSQELFF
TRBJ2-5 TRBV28 CASSLGLAGIQETQYF
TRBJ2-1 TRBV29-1 CSVKGWVGRNYNEQFF
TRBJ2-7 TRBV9 CASSVEPGGGEQYF
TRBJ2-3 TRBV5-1 CASSPGTETDTQYF
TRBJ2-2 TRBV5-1 CASSVRDRDTGELFF
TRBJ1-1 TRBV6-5 CASSYSVFMNTEAFF
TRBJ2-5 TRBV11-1 CASTSGQEETQYF
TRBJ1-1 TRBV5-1 CASSLVVGDTEAFF
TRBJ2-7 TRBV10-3 CAISGMGLAGGYEQYF